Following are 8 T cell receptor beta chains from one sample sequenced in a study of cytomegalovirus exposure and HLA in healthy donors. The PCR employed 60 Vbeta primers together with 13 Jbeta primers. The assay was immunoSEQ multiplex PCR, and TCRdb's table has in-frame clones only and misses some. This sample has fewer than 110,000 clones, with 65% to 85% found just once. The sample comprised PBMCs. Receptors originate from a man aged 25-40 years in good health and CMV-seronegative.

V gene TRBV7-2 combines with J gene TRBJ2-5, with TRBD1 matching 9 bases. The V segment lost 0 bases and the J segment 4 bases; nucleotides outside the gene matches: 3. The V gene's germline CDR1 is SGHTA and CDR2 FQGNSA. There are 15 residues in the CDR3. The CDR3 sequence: CASSLAGQGLETQYF. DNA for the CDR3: TGTGCCAGCAGCTTAGCGGGACAGGGTCTAGAGACCCAGTACTTC.

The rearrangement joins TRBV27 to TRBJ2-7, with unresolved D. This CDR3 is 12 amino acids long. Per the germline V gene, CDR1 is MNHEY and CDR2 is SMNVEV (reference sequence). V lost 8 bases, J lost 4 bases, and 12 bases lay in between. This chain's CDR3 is CASRSLSYEQYF. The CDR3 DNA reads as TGTGCCAGCCGGTCCCTGAGTTACGAGCAGTACTTC.

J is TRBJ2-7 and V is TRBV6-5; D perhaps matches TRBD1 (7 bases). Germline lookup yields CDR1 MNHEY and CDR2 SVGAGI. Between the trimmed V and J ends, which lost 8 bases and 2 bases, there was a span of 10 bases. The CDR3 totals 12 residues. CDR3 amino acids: CASQGGTYEQYF. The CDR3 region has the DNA TGTGCCAGCCAGGGGGGCACCTACGAGCAGTACTTC.

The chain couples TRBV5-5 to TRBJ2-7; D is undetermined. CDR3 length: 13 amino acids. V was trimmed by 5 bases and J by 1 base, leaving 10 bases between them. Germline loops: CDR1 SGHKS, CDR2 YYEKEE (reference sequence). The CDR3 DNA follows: TGTGCCAGCAGTCGAACAGTGTCCTACGAGCAGTACTTC. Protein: CASSRTVSYEQYF.

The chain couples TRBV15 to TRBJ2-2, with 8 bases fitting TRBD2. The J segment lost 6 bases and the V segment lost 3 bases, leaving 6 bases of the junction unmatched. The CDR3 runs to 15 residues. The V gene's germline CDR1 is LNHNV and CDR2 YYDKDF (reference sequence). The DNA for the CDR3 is TGTGCCACCAGCAGGAGCGGGAGATCGGCCGGGGAGCTGTTTTTT. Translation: CATSRSGRSAGELFF.

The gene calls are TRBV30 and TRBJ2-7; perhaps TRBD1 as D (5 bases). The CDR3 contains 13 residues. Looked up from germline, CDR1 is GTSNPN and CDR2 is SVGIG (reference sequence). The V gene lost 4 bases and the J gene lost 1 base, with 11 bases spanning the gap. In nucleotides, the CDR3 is TGTGCCTGGAAATCGGACATTTCCTACGAGCAGTACTTC. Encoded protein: CAWKSDISYEQYF.

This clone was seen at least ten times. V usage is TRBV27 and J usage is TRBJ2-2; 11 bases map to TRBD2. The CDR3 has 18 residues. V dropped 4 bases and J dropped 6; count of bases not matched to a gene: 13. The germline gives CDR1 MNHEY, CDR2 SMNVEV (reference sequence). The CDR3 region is CASSYSPPSGGTAGELFF. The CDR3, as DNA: TGTGCCAGCAGTTACTCCCCCCCTAGCGGGGGGACCGCCGGGGAGCTGTTTTTT.

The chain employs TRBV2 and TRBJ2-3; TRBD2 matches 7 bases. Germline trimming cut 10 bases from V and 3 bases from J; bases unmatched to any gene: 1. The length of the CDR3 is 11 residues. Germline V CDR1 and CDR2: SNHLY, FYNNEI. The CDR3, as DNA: TGTGCCACCGGGAGGACAGATACGCAGTATTTT. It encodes CATGRTDTQYF.